This TCR beta chain is drawn from a study of human T cells and chemical hapten exposure (dated by TCRdb to about 2021). About the investigation overall: For sensitization, 2% DPC in acetone was applied to an approximately 2 cm by approximately 2 cm area of upper inner arm skin. This study followed changes in the peripheral blood TCR repertoire in vivo during primary and secondary sensitization of alopecia patients to the hapten diphenylcyclopropenone (DPC). The mostly female patient cohort included alopecia areata with under or over 50% scalp involvement, alopecia totalis and alopecia universalis. Blood samples were taken from patients before sensitization (week 0) and at 2, 6 and about 24 weeks after DPC sensitization. Patch testing on the upper back used Finn chambers containing 0.01% DPC, with scoring done after 6 days according to International Contact Dermatitis Research Group standards. Throughout the approximately 25-week study period, patients were also given weekly therapeutic DPC doses on the scalp. Blood for TCR sequencing was provided by twenty-nine alopecia patients at one to four time points (pre-sensitization, 2, 6 and 24 weeks). Libraries were combined into a pool for sequencing, and differences in TCR yield between samples came mainly from small differences in library volumes within the pool.

Trimming removed 2 bases from V and 3 bases from J, leaving 16 bases between the germline ends. CDR1 and CDR2 (LGHNA, YSLEER) derive from the germline V gene. The CDR3 contains 16 residues, cysteine and phenylalanine counted. This entry keeps only the CDR3 DNA: 48 bases, framed from base 1. In its sample, this clonotype was seen a few times. Its antigen is unknown. No qualities accompany the bases; no much larger clone lies one base away. Libraries were prepared through RACE. For sequencing, a NextSeq 500 was employed. Library preparation attached unique molecular identifiers to individual cDNA molecules for quantitative, reproducible TCR counting. Both TCR alpha and TCR beta chains were sequenced from each blood RNA sample. The study's own analysis went as follows. Samples had a median of roughly 98,000 TCRs, with a range from roughly 23,224 to 750,000. The Decombinator software suite was used to annotate V, J and CDR3 in the TCR reads. For the PS versus PT1 abundance plots, all samples were subsampled to the same number of TCRs (28,000). TCRs were defined as expanded if absent before sensitization and observed at least eight times at the 2-week time point. TCRdb itself trimmed the public reads at Q25 with fastp, ran MiXCR and retained productive beta chains. Each entry is one CDR3 protein sequence, shown with its most common DNA and genes. The V and J calls shown here were made by TCRdb, not taken from the authors' results. For this sample there are about 340,000 distinct CDR3 sequences; approximately 6.3% appear just once. The ten most abundant clones make up about 8% of the sample.

Per the publication, the time point label means: patch test 1, 2 weeks after DPC sensitization. The sample's treatment or condition, from its label and the paper: therapeutic diphenylcyclopropenone sensitization with weekly scalp DPC. At each patch-test visit, blood was drawn before the patch test was applied. Patients were considered eligible if aged 18 to 70, diagnosed with alopecia and deemed suitable for DPC therapy, and patients were excluded if pregnant. Total RNA was extracted from unfractionated whole blood collected in Tempus Blood RNA tubes. What the research found in general, with its limitations: A positive correlation was found between the number of PT1 expanded TCRs and patch test score, with significance reached at thresholds 8, 16 and 32 but not 4. After repeated subsampling, the strength of the expansion versus patch-test correlation and the threshold at which it became significant changed. Because every patient had alopecia, a presumed autoimmune disease, the patients' immune response might differ from that of healthy individuals. DPC sensitization did not change how many TCRs were above 1 in 1000 frequency, and no evidence was found of alterations in global repertoire structure. Expanded TCRs formed significantly more large CDR3 similarity clusters than pre-sensitization or healthy control sets, consistent with antigen-driven responses.

Sample: whole blood, taken in connection with sensitization to the hapten diphenylcyclopropenone (DPC). The V and J genes are TRBV4-3 and TRBJ1-1; confidence is insufficient to name the D gene. This sequence originates from a woman aged 18-35 years with alopecia areata. Some clones in this sample may be carry-over from other donors' samples. The DNA is TGCGCCAGCAGCCAAAGGGTACCCCCAGATGACACTGAAGCTTTCTTT. It encodes CASSQRVPPDDTEAFF.